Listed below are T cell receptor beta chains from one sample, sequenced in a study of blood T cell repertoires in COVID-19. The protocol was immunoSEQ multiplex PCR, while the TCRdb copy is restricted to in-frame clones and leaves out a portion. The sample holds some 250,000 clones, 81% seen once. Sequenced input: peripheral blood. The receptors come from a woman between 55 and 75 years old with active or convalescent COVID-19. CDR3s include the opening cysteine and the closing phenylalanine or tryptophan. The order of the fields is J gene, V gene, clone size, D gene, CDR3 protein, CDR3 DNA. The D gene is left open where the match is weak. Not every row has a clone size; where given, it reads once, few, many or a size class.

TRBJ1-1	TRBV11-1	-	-	CASSLRRGGRTEAFF	TGTGCCAGCAGCTTAAGGCGGGGAGGGCGGACTGAAGCTTTCTTT
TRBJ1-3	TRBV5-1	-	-	CASSLDPAGNSGNTIYF	TGCGCCAGCAGCTTGGATCCGGCAGGAAACTCTGGAAACACCATATATTTT
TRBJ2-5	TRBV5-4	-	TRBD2	CASSSGLAETQYF	TGTGCCAGCAGCTCGGGACTAGCAGAGACCCAGTACTTC
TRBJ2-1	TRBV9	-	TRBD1	CASSPNPGQVNEQFF	TGTGCCAGCAGCCCTAACCCGGGACAGGTCAATGAGCAGTTCTTC
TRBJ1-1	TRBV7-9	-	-	CASRPPGQANTEAFF	TGTGCCAGCAGGCCTCCGGGACAAGCAAACACTGAAGCTTTCTTT
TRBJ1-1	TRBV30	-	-	CAWGLDSHTEAFF	TGTGCCTGGGGATTGGACAGCCACACTGAAGCTTTCTTT
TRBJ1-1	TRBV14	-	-	CASSLVQGNTEAFF	TGTGCCAGCAGCCTCGTACAGGGAAACACTGAAGCTTTCTTT
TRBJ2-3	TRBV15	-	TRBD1	CATSRGPVQQGGTDTQYF	TGTGCCACCAGCAGAGGGCCGGTGCAGCAGGGGGGCACAGATACGCAGTATTTT
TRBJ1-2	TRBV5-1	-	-	CASSLEAAGGYTF	TGCGCCAGCAGCTTGGAAGCTGCGGGAGGCTACACCTTC
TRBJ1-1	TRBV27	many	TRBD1	CASSLWGRGQGRMNTEAFF	TGTGCCAGCAGTTTATGGGGACGAGGACAGGGGCGTATGAACACTGAAGCTTTCTTT
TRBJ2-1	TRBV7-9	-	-	CASSSAGTGSFDEQFF	TGTGCCAGCAGTTCGGCCGGGACTGGCTCCTTCGATGAGCAGTTCTTC
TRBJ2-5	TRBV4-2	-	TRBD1	CASSSAHRQGRETQYF	TGTGCCAGCAGCTCCGCACACAGACAGGGCCGAGAGACCCAGTACTTC
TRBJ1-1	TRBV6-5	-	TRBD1	CASTRTGAEAFF	TGTGCCAGCACCCGGACAGGGGCAGAAGCTTTCTTT
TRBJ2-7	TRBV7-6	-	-	CASSLVGTGNYEQYF	TGTGCCAGCAGCTTAGTCGGAACAGGCAACTACGAGCAGTACTTC
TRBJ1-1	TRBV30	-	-	CAWSVGSHTEAFF	TGTGCCTGGAGTGTAGGTAGCCACACTGAAGCTTTCTTT
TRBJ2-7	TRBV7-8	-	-	CASSPLGWRGEQYF	TGTGCCAGCAGCCCTCTGGGGTGGAGGGGCGAGCAGTACTTC
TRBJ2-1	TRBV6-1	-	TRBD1	CASSEARTGGGVYNEQFF	TGTGCCAGCAGTGAAGCGAGGACAGGGGGTGGGGTATACAATGAGCAGTTCTTC
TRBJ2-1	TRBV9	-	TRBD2	CASSALAGGAHEQFF	TGTGCCAGCAGCGCACTAGCGGGAGGGGCCCATGAGCAGTTCTTC
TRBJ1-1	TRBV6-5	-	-	CASSWDGGRTEAFF	TGTGCCAGCAGCTGGGACGGTGGGAGGACTGAAGCTTTCTTT
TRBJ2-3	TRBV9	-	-	CASSVALDTQYF	TGTGCCAGCAGCGTAGCATTGGATACGCAGTATTTT
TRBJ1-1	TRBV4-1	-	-	CASSSTPRGVNTEAFF	TGCGCCAGCAGCTCGACTCCCCGGGGGGTGAACACTGAAGCTTTCTTT
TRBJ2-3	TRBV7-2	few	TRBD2	CASRRPGLASDTQYF	TGTGCCAGCAGACGGCCGGGACTAGCTTCAGATACGCAGTATTTT
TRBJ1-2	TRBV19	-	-	CASRSPEANYGYTF	TGTGCCAGTAGGTCGCCAGAGGCTAACTATGGCTACACCTTC
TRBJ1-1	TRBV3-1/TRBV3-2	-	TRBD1	CASSRGPTEAFF	TGTGCCAGCAGCAGGGGGCCCACTGAAGCTTTCTTT
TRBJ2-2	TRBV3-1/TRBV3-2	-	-	CASSQAGGATTTGELFF	TGTGCCAGCAGCCAAGCGGGGGGCGCGACGACCACCGGGGAGCTGTTTTTT
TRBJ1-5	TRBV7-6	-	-	CASSIGTSYQPQHF	TGTGCCAGCAGCATCGGGACATCATATCAGCCCCAGCATTTT